This T cell receptor (beta chain) was identified during a study of T cells expressing NK-cell markers. Study-wide findings and caveats: The dominant NKG2C+ clonotypes represented roughly 1.0-7.5% of CD8+ T cells in six or seven donors. Topping the CD3+CD56-NKG2C+ fraction as well were these clonotypes, in four donors.

Turning to this clonotype: Antigen specificity is unknown.

Production of TCR beta cDNA relied on 5'RACE template switching with UMIs. One entry per CDR3 protein, without DNA, is what TCRdb gives after re-calling the 5' RACE reads. The sample totals roughly 160,000 distinct CDR3 sequences. CDR3 length: 16 residues. Germline assignment: CDR1 SGDLS and CDR2 YYNGEE. The rearrangement uses TRBV9 and TRBJ2-1; TCRdb calls TRBD2, which cannot be checked without DNA. This receptor was taken from a woman aged 18 to 75 in good health. The sequencing sample was made of blood T cells: a sorted CD56 or NKG2C T cell subset, CD4+ or CD8+ T cells, or bulk PBMC T cells (not recorded which). CDR3 amino acids: CASSVGERGVLGEQFF.